The clone carrying this T cell receptor (beta chain) was seen just once. These data belong to a study of cytomegalovirus exposure and HLA in healthy donors. CDR3 length: 16 residues. The V segment lost 4 bases and the J segment 0 bases; nucleotides outside the gene matches: 6. Germline V gene lookup returns CDR1 SEHNR and CDR2 FQNEAQ (reference sequence). 60 Vbeta and 13 Jbeta primers were used in PCR. Produced via immunoSEQ multiplex PCR; TCRdb's table is partial and in-frame only. The table lists 140,000 to 150,000 clones, over 60% of them singletons, with 3% in the top ten. This TCR came from a man between 40 and 49 years old in good health and CMV-seropositive. Sequenced input: PBMCs. The chain is built from TRBV7-9 and TRBJ1-1; TRBD1 aligns across 9 bases. CDR3 in amino acids: CASSSPGTGMNTEAFF. The CDR3 DNA reads as TGTGCCAGCAGCTCGCCCGGGACAGGGATGAACACTGAAGCTTTCTTT.